The 13 T cell receptor beta chains reported below all come from one sample, sequenced in a study of T-cell memory formation after mild COVID-19. Via MiXCR, TCRdb re-called the 5' RACE reads, giving one row per CDR3 protein. The sample consists of some 210,000 distinct CDR3 sequences, roughly a tenth of them appearing once. The specimen was PBMCs or a T cell subset sorted from them (not recorded which). The receptors shown here come from a man aged 18 to 29 who had mild COVID-19 (a few samples of this study predate the infection). Cell type and time point are not known.

The V call is TRBV15, the J call TRBJ2-3; no reliable D call. With 0 bases removed from V and 5 bases from J, the gap between germline ends came to 15 bases. The CDR3 consists of 16 residues. Looked up from germline, CDR1 is LNHNV and CDR2 is YYDKDF (reference sequence). In nucleotides, the CDR3 is TGTGCCACCAGCAGAGATCGGGCAAGTGGGGTAGATACGCAGTATTTT. The encoded protein is CATSRDRASGVDTQYF.

This chain uses TRBV3-2 with TRBJ2-5; TRBD1 is the table's D call, not checked against the DNA. TRBV3-2 is termed a pseudogene. This CDR3 is built from 16 residues. The CDR3 DNA is TGTGCCAGCAGCCGGCCCCTAGGATGGGATCAAGAGACCCAGTACTTC. This encodes CASSRPLGWDQETQYF.

Regarding this clonotype: This could be a read error, since a much larger clone is one nucleotide away. No conserved phenylalanine or tryptophan ends this CDR3, so it is likely a read error. The V call is TRBV5-1, the J call TRBJ2-4; 8 nucleotides agree with TRBD2. CDR1 SGHRS and CDR2 YFSETQ come from the germline V gene. V shed 0 bases, J shed 7 bases, and the junction held 6 bases outside the gene matches. CDR3 length equals 15 residues. The CDR3 here is CASSLELADGNIQYL. The DNA for the CDR3 is TGCGCCAGCAGCTTGGAACTAGCGGACGGGAACATTCAGTACTTA.

The chain uses TRBV7-9 and TRBJ2-7, with 8 bases matching TRBD2. CDR1 and CDR2 from the germline V gene are SEHNR and FQNEAQ (reference sequence). Trimming removed 5 bases from V and 3 bases from J; junction bases left unmatched: 3. CDR3 size: 13 residues. In nucleotides, the CDR3 is TGTGCCAGCAGCCAACTAGCGGACTACGAGCAGTACTTC. This codes for CASSQLADYEQYF.

CDR3 nucleotides: TGTGCCAGCAGCAGACGGGCGGACGAGCAGTACGTC. Amino acids: CASSRRADEQYV. The chain combines TRBV6-2 or TRBV6-3 with TRBJ2-7; D not certain. Trimming pared 6 bases from V and 5 bases from J, leaving 11 bases between. CDR1 MNHEY and CDR2 SVGEGT come from the germline V gene. This CDR3 comprises 12 residues.

V is TRBV23-1 and J is TRBJ2-7, with D possibly matching TRBD2 (6 bases). TRBV23-1 is given ORF status, its function remaining uncertain. This CDR3 is built from 14 residues. V shed 0 bases and J shed 3 bases, with 9 bases lying between them. The CDR3 nucleotides are TGCGCCAGCAGTCAATCAGGAGGGTACTACGAGCAGTACGTC. Protein product: CASSQSGGYYEQYV.

This clonotype has ten or more counts. The chain recombines TRBV5-1 with TRBJ2-1, with TRBD1 identical over 8 bases. Germline V gene lookup returns CDR1 SGHRS and CDR2 YFSETQ. This CDR3 is built from 15 residues. The J segment lost 3 bases and the V segment lost 0 bases, leaving 2 bases of the junction unmatched. The CDR3, as DNA: TGCGCCAGCAGCTTGGGGACAGGGATCTACAATGAGCAGTTCTTC. Its translation: CASSLGTGIYNEQFF. The full variable domain, in which reference TRBV5-1 and TRBJ2-1 provide the parts outside the CDR3, is KAGVTQTPRYLIKTRGQQVTLSCSPISGHRSVSWYQQTPGQGLQFLFEYFSETQRNKGNFPGRFSGRQFSNSRSEMNVSTLELGDSALYLCASSLGTGIYNEQFFGPGTRLTVL.

This clonotype appeared a few times. The chain couples TRBV10-3 to TRBJ2-7, with 8 bases aligning to TRBD1. Germline CDR1 is ENHRY and CDR2 is SYGVKD. The CDR3 extends over 14 amino acids. Trimming took 6 bases from V and 0 from J; bases not matched to a gene: 4. The CDR3 nucleotides read TGTGCCATCAGGACCGGGACAGGCTCCTACGAGCAGTACTTC. Translated: CAIRTGTGSYEQYF.

This sequence joins TRBV7-6 and TRBJ2-7; D is uncertain. The CDR3 is 12 amino acids. From germline, CDR1 is SGHVS and CDR2 FNYEAQ. V shed 5 bases and J shed 4 bases, with 9 bases lying between them. Here the CDR3 DNA reads TGTGCCAGCAGCCCTGACCGGTACGAGCAGTACTTC. Protein: CASSPDRYEQYF.

V gene TRBV11-2 combines with J gene TRBJ1-4; D uncertain. V lost 1 base, J lost 7 bases, and 22 bases lay in between. The germline V gene encodes CDR1 SGHAT and CDR2 FQNNGV. The CDR3 extends over 18 amino acids. CDR3 sequence (DNA): TGTGCCAGCAGCTTAGGGCGGGGTTTCTCCCGGGCCCTTGAAAAACTGTTTTTT. Residues: CASSLGRGFSRALEKLFF.

This clonotype has more than one count but fewer than ten. This chain's CDR3 is CASSVAKTSGVADTQYF. DNA for the CDR3: TGTGCCAGCAGCGTAGCTAAGACTAGCGGGGTCGCAGATACGCAGTATTTT. The chain combines TRBV9 with TRBJ2-3, with TRBD2 identical over 11 bases. The CDR3 loop spans 17 amino acids. The germline V gene has CDR1 SGDLS and CDR2 YYNGEE. J was trimmed by 4 bases and V by 0 bases; bases with no gene match: 7.

This clonotype appeared a few times. The chain couples TRBV18 to TRBJ2-2; TRBD2 might be the D (6 bases). This CDR3 is built from 17 residues. Germline V gives CDR1 KGHSH, CDR2 LQKENI. V was pared by 4 bases and J by 0 bases, with 15 bases between. CDR3 nucleotide sequence: TGTGCCAGCTCACTAGCTGCGGGGTCGGCGAACACCGGGGAGCTGTTTTTT. Its translation: CASSLAAGSANTGELFF.

This clonotype has a count of ten or more. The chain employs TRBV5-1 and TRBJ2-3, with 13 positions matching TRBD2. The ends lost 4 bases at V and 6 bases at J; junction bases unmatched: 5. Germline V gene lookup returns CDR1 SGHRS and CDR2 YFSETQ. There are 15 residues in the CDR3. As DNA, the CDR3 is TGCGCCAGCAGCACTCAGACTAGCGGGGGGGATACGCAGTATTTT. This gives the protein CASSTQTSGGDTQYF. Complete variable domain (other parts from reference TRBV5-1 and TRBJ2-3): KAGVTQTPRYLIKTRGQQVTLSCSPISGHRSVSWYQQTPGQGLQFLFEYFSETQRNKGNFPGRFSGRQFSNSRSEMNVSTLELGDSALYLCASSTQTSGGDTQYFGPGTRLTVL.